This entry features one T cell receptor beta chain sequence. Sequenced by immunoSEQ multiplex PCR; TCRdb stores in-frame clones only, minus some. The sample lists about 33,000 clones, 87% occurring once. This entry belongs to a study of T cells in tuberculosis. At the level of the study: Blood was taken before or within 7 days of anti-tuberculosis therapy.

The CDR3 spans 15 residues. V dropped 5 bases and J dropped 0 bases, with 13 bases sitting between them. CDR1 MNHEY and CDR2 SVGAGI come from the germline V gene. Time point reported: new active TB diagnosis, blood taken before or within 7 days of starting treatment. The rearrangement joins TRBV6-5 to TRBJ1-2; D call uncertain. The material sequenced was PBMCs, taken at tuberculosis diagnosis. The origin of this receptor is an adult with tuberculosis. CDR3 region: CASSQLPGSNYGYTF. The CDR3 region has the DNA TGTGCCAGCAGTCAGCTCCCGGGTTCTAACTATGGCTACACCTTC.